This T cell receptor beta chain emerged from a study of glioma-infiltrating T cells. TCR alpha and beta CDR3 regions were amplified from RNA using iRepertoire nested multiplex PCR. TCRdb re-called the multiplex PCR reads through MiXCR, storing one row per CDR3 protein. The table lists about 410,000 distinct CDR3 sequences, about 40% of them singletons. CDR1 is MNHEY, CDR2 SVGAGI, per germline. This CDR3 region has 14 residues. This clonotype has only one observation. One junction end does not reproduce the germline sequence, and a read error may be involved. Source material: glioma tissue, nonneoplastic brain tissue, or PBMCs (not recorded which). The receptor's source is a human donor with low-grade glioma or glioblastoma, undergoing nonglioma brain surgery, or in good health (not recorded which). This chain links TRBV6-5 with TRBJ2-7, with D possibly matching TRBD1 (5 bases). The chain's CDR3 is CDSSYSTDTYEQYF. The DNA for the CDR3 is TGTGACAGCAGTTACTCGACAGACACCTACGAGCAGTACTTC.